This T cell receptor beta chain was sequenced for a study of T cell repertoires in cytomegalovirus infection. Study summary: Matching HLA type, along with CMV infection, was indicated by public TCR beta signatures. Regarding the study as a whole: Adding up the frequency of public TCR beta families identified people who carried CMV plus the relevant HLA.

Details on this clonotype: Its cognate antigen is unknown.

Trimming took 10 bases from V and 13 from J, leaving 14 bases between them. Germline assignment: CDR1 MNHEY and CDR2 SVGAGI. CDR3 length: 10 residues. TCRdb redid the calling of the reads with MiXCR, one entry per CDR3 protein. The sample holds tens of thousands of distinct CDR3 sequences, around 18% seen once. The chain couples TRBV6-5 to TRBJ2-1; D is perhaps TRBD1 (5 bases). The sequence came from a human donor in good health (CMV status not recorded). Some clones in this sample may be carry-over from other donors' samples. The specimen was CD8+ T cells from cultured PBMCs, collected from culture after CMV antigen stimulation. The CDR3 region is CATQRQHQFF. In nucleotides, the CDR3 is TGTGCCACACAAAGACAGCATCAGTTCTTC.